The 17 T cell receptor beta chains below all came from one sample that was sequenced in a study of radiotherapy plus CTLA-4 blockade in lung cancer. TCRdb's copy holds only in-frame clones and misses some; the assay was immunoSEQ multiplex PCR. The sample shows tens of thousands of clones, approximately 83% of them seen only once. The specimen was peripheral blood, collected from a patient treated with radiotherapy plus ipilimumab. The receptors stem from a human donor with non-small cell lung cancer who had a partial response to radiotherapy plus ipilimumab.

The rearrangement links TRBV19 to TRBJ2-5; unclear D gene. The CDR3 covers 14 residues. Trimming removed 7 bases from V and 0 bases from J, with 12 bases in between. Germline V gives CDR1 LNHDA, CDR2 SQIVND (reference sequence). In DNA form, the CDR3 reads TGTGCCAGTACGGTCTCTCCGTACCAAGAGACCCAGTACTTC. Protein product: CASTVSPYQETQYF. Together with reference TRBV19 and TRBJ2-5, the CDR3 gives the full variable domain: DGGITQSPKYLFRKEGQNVTLSCEQNLNHDAMYWYRQDPGQGLRLIYYSQIVNDFQKGDIAEGYSVSREKKESFPLTVTSAQKNPTAFYLCASTVSPYQETQYFGPGTRLLVL.

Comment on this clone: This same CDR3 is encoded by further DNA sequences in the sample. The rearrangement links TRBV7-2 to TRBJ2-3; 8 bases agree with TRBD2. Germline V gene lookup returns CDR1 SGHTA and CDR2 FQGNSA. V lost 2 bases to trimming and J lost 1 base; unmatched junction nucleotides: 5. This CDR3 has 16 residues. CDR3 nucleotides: TGTGCCAGCAGCTTATACACGGGGGGGGGCACAGATACGCAGTATTTT. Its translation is CASSLYTGGGTDTQYF.

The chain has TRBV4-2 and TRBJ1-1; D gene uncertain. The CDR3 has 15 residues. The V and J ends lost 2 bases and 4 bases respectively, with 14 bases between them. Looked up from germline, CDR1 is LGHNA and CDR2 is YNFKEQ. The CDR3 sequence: CASSQRVGEGTEAFF. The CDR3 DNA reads TGTGCCAGCAGCCAAAGAGTCGGGGAAGGCACTGAAGCTTTCTTT.

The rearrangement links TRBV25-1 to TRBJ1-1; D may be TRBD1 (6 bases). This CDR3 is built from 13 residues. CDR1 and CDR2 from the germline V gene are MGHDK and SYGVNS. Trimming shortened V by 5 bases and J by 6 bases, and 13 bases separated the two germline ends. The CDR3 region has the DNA TGTGCCAGCAGTCGCGGGGGGGCCGCTGAAGCTTTCTTT. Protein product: CASSRGGAAEAFF.

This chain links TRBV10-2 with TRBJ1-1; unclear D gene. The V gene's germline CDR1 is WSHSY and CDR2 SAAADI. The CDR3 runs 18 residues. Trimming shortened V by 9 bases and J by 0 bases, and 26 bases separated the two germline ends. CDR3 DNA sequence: TGCGCCAGTCGAGGGTTAGGCCTGACTGATCGGATGAACACTGAAGCTTTCTTT. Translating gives CASRGLGLTDRMNTEAFF.

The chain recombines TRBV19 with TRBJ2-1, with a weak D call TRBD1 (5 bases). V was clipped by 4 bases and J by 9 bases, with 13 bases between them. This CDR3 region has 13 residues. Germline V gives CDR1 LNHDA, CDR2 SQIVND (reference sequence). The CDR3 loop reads CASSRTPQGEQFF. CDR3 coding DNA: TGTGCCAGTAGTAGAACACCCCAGGGTGAGCAGTTCTTC.

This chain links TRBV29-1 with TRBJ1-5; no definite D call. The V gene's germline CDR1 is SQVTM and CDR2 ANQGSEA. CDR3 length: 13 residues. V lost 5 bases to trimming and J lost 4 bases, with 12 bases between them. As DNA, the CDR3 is TGCAGCGTTTCGCGTGGGCTGAATCAGCCCCAGCATTTT. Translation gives CSVSRGLNQPQHF.

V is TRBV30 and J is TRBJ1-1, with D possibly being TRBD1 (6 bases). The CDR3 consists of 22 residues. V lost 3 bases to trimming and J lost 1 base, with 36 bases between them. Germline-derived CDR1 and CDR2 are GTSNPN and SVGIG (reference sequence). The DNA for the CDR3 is TGTGCCTGGAGGTTACCCACAGGGTGGGGAACACCGCTTCGAACTTCGAACACTGAAGCTTTCTTT. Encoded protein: CAWRLPTGWGTPLRTSNTEAFF.

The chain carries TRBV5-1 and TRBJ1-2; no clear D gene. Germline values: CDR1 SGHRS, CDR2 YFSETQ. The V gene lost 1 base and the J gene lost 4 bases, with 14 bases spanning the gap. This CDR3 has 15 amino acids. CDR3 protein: CASSLSVSGVYGYTF. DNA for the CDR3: TGCGCCAGCAGCTTGTCCGTCAGCGGGGTCTATGGCTACACCTTC.

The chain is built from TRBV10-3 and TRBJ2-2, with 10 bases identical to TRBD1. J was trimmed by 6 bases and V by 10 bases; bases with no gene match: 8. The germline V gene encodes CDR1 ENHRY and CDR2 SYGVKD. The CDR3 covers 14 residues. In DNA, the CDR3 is TGTGCCACTCGACAGGGGGCGCCAGCCGGGGAGCTGTTTTTT. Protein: CATRQGAPAGELFF.

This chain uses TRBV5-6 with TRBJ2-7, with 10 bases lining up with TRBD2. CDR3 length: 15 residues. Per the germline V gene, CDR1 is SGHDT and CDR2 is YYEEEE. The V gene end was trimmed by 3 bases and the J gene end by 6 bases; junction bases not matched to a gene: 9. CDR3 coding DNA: TGTGCCAGCAGCTCCTATAGCGGGAGGCCTATCGAGCAGTACTTC. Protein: CASSSYSGRPIEQYF.

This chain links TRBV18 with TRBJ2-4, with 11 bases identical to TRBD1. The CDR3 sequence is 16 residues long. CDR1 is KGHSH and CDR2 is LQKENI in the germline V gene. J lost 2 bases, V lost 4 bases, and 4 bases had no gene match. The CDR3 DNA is TGTGCCAGCTCACGGGGGACAGGGGGACCCAAAAACATTCAGTACTTC. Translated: CASSRGTGGPKNIQYF.

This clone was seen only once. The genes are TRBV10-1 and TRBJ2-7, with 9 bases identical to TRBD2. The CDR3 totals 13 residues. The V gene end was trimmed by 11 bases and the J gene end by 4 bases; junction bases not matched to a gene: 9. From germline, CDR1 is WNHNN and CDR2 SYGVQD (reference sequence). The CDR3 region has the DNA TGCGCCGGCGATAGCGGGAGTACTTACGAGCAGTACGTC. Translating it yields CAGDSGSTYEQYV.

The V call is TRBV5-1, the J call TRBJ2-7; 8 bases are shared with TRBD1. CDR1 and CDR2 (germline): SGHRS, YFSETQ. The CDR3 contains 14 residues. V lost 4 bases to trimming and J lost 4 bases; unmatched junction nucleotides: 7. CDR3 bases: TGCGCCAGCAGCGGTTCAGGGGGCAGGTACGAGCAGTACTTC. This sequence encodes CASSGSGGRYEQYF.

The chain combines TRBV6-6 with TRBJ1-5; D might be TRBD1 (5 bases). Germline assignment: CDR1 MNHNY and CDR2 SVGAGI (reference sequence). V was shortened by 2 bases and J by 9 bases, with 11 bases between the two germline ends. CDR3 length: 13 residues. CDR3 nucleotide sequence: TGTGCCAGCAGTTACGACGGCCAGGGGCCCCAGCATTTT. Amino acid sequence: CASSYDGQGPQHF.

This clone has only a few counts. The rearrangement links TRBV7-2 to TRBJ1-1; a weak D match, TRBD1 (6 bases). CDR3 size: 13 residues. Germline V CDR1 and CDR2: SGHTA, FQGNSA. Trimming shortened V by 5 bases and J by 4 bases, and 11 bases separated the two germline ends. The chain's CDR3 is CASSLQGSTEAFF. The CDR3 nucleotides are TGTGCCAGCAGCCTACAGGGATCCACTGAAGCTTTCTTT.

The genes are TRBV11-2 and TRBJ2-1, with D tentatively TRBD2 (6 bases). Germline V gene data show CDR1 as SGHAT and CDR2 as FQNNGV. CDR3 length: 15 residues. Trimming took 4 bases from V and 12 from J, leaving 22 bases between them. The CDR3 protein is CASSSRTRAEGGQFF. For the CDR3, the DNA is TGTGCCAGCAGCTCGAGAACCCGGGCCGAGGGAGGGCAGTTCTTC.